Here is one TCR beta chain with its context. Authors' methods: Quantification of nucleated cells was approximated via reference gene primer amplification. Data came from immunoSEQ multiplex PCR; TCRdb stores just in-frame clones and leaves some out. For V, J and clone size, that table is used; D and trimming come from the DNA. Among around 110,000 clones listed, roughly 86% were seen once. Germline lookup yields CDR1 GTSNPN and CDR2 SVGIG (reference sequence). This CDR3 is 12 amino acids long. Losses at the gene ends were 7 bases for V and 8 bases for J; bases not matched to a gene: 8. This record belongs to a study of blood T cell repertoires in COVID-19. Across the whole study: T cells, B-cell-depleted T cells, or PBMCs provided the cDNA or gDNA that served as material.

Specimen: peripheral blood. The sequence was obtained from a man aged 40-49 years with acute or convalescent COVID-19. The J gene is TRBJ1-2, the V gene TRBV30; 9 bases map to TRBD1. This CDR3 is CASWDRVRGYTF. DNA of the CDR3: TGTGCCTCATGGGACAGGGTGAGGGGCTACACCTTC. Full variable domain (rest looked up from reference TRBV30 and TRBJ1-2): SQTIHQWPATLVQPVGSPLSLECTVEGTSNPNLYWYRQAAGRGLQLLFYSVGIGQISSEVPQNLSASRPQDRQFILSSKKLLLSDSGFYLCASWDRVRGYTFGSGTRLTVV.